Listed here are 25 T cell receptor beta chains from one sample, sequenced in a study of shared T cell receptors in the human thymus. Data came from immunoSEQ multiplex PCR; TCRdb stores just in-frame clones and leaves some out. Of some 640,000 clones listed, approximately 89% were seen once; the top ten hold more than 0.009%. The same specimen was also included in a second study, on human thymus T cells.

The specimen sequenced was thymocytes. The source of these receptors is a boy less than two years old with a congenital heart defect.

The gene calls are TRBV29-1 and TRBJ2-3; 7 nucleotides match TRBD2. The CDR3 consists of 13 residues. V was pared by 6 bases and J by 1 base, with 4 bases of the junction left unmatched. The germline V gene has CDR1 SQVTM and CDR2 ANQGSEA. The DNA for the CDR3 is TGCAGCGTCTCCCGGGGGGGCACAGATACGCAGTATTTT. This sequence encodes CSVSRGGTDTQYF.

The V gene is TRBV15, the J gene TRBJ2-7, with D possibly being TRBD2 (6 bases). Trimming left V 1 base short and J 3 bases short, with 10 bases between. This CDR3 contains 14 residues. The germline V gene has CDR1 LNHNV and CDR2 YYDKDF (reference sequence). CDR3: CATSRVGEVYEQYF. CDR3 DNA sequence: TGTGCCACCAGCAGAGTAGGGGAGGTCTACGAGCAGTACTTC.

The chain carries TRBV5-8 and TRBJ2-7; 8 bases agree with TRBD1. The CDR3 covers 14 residues. CDR1 is SGHTS, CDR2 YDEGEE, per germline. J was trimmed by 5 bases and V by 1 base; bases with no gene match: 5. The CDR3 coding sequence is TGTGCCAGCAGCTTGAAGGACAGGGCGGACGAGCAGTACTTC. Translation gives CASSLKDRADEQYF.

This sequence joins TRBV4-3 and TRBJ2-1; tentatively, D is TRBD1 (7 bases). Germline CDR1 LGHNA, CDR2 YSLEER. Trimming shortened V by 2 bases and J by 3 bases, and 20 bases separated the two germline ends. The CDR3 contains 18 residues. The CDR3 DNA is TGCGCCAGCAGCCAAAGAGTGTCGGCGGGACAGCTCTACAATGAGCAGTTCTTC. It specifies CASSQRVSAGQLYNEQFF.

This sequence joins TRBV10-3 and TRBJ2-1; 11 nucleotides agree with TRBD1. Germline CDR1 is ENHRY and CDR2 is SYGVKD. CDR3 length: 14 residues. V trimming: 3 bases; J trimming: 13 bases; junction bases outside the gene matches: 8. The DNA for the CDR3 is TGTGCCATCAGTGACCCCGGGACAGGGGGGATACAGTTCTTC. Its protein product is CAISDPGTGGIQFF.

J is TRBJ1-4 and V is TRBV7-9; unclear D gene. V dropped 3 bases and J dropped 7 bases, with 12 bases sitting between them. Germline lookup yields CDR1 SEHNR and CDR2 FQNEAQ (reference sequence). The CDR3 is 14 residues long. The CDR3 region is CASSFPRGGEKLFF. CDR3 nucleotides: TGTGCCAGCAGCTTTCCCCGGGGAGGTGAAAAACTGTTTTTT. The full variable domain, with the rest looked up from reference TRBV7-9 and TRBJ1-4, is DTGVSQNPRHKITKRGQNVTFRCDPISEHNRLYWYRQTLGQGPEFLTYFQNEAQLEKSRLLSDRFSAERPKGSFSTLEIQRTEQGDSAMYLCASSFPRGGEKLFFGSGTQLSVL.

The V call is TRBV19, the J call TRBJ2-1; D might be TRBD2 (7 bases). V lost 3 bases, J lost 6 bases, and 15 bases lay in between. The CDR3 covers 15 residues. Germline CDR1 and CDR2: LNHDA and SQIVND (reference sequence). The CDR3 DNA reads as TGTGCCAGTAGTATGCGGGGGCCCTCGGGCAATGAGCAGTTCTTC. It yields the protein CASSMRGPSGNEQFF.

The genes are TRBV11-2 and TRBJ2-1; tentative D call: TRBD1 (6 bases). CDR1 SGHAT and CDR2 FQNNGV come from the germline V gene. Trimming shortened V by 1 base and J by 5 bases, and 15 bases separated the two germline ends. The CDR3 spans 16 residues. CDR3: CASSLVLVYRDNEQFF. CDR3 nucleotide sequence: TGTGCCAGCAGCTTAGTTTTAGTTTACAGGGACAATGAGCAGTTCTTC. The full variable domain, completed using reference TRBV11-2 and TRBJ2-1, is EAGVAQSPRYKIIEKRQSVAFWCNPISGHATLYWYQQILGQGPKLLIQFQNNGVVDDSQLPKDRFSAERLKGVDSTLKIQPAKLEDSAVYLCASSLVLVYRDNEQFFGPGTRLTVL.

CDR3 nucleotides: TGCGCCAGCAGCTTGGTTTTGCGGGAGGGCACCCACAGTGAGCAGTTCTTC. Residues: CASSLVLREGTHSEQFF. The rearrangement uses TRBV5-1 and TRBJ2-1; 9 bases are shared with TRBD2. The CDR3 is made up of 17 amino acids. The V and J ends lost 0 bases and 9 bases, in that order; junction bases with no gene match: 13. Per the germline V gene, CDR1 is SGHRS and CDR2 is YFSETQ.

The chain recombines TRBV2 with TRBJ1-1; TRBD1 is a possible D gene (6 bases). The CDR3 is 14 residues long. V lost 5 bases and J lost 2, with 12 bases in between. CDR1 and CDR2 (germline): SNHLY, FYNNEI. The CDR3 sequence: CASSPRGGNTEAFF. For the CDR3, the DNA is TGTGCCAGCAGTCCACGGGGGGGCAACACTGAAGCTTTCTTT.

This chain connects TRBV7-9 to TRBJ2-7; D is unclear. This CDR3 contains 14 residues. Germline V gene lookup returns CDR1 SEHNR and CDR2 FQNEAQ (reference sequence). Trimming shortened V by 2 bases and J by 2 bases, and 10 bases separated the two germline ends. The CDR3 DNA reads TGTGCCAGCAGCTTAATTGGCTGGCCCTACGAGCAGTACTTC. It yields the protein CASSLIGWPYEQYF.

The chain joins TRBV5-1 to TRBJ1-2; perhaps TRBD1 as D (6 bases). The germline V gene has CDR1 SGHRS and CDR2 YFSETQ. Trimming removed 2 bases from V and 4 bases from J, with 12 bases in between. The CDR3 runs to 14 residues. The CDR3 DNA is TGCGCCAGCAGCTTAGTCAGGGGCTCCTATGGCTACACCTTC. This sequence encodes CASSLVRGSYGYTF.

The genes are TRBV28 and TRBJ1-6; 8 bases match TRBD1. V dropped 2 bases and J dropped 6; count of bases not matched to a gene: 0. Germline V CDR1 and CDR2: MDHEN, SYDVKM. The CDR3 runs 14 residues. The chain's CDR3 is CASSLDRGNSPLHF. The CDR3 bases are TGTGCCAGCAGTTTAGACAGGGGTAATTCACCCCTCCACTTT. The full variable domain, with the rest looked up from reference TRBV28 and TRBJ1-6, is DVKVTQSSRYLVKRTGEKVFLECVQDMDHENMFWYRQDPGLGLRLIYFSYDVKMKEKGDIPEGYSVSREKKERFSLILESASTNQTSMYLCASSLDRGNSPLHFGNGTRLTVT.

This chain connects TRBV6-5 to TRBJ2-3; the match to TRBD1 covers 7 bases. There are 14 residues in the CDR3. The ends lost 6 bases at V and 2 bases at J; junction bases unmatched: 5. Germline lookup yields CDR1 MNHEY and CDR2 SVGAGI. The CDR3 DNA reads TGTGCCAGCAGCCGCGGACAGGTCACAGATACGCAGTATTTT. This encodes CASSRGQVTDTQYF.

This rearrangement joins TRBV2 to TRBJ1-2, with D hard to call. Germline V CDR1 and CDR2: SNHLY, FYNNEI. This CDR3 comprises 13 residues. The V and J ends lost 9 bases and 6 bases respectively, with 17 bases between them. CDR3 bases: TGTGCCAGGGGCGTCCCGGCTACTCATGGCTACACCTTC. Amino acids: CARGVPATHGYTF.

The CDR3 bases are TGTGCCAGTAATAGCGGGAGGCTCGCGATCAATGAGCAGTTCTTC. Amino acids: CASNSGRLAINEQFF. The V and J genes are TRBV19 and TRBJ2-1, with TRBD2 identical over 10 bases. This CDR3 comprises 15 residues. Germline lookup yields CDR1 LNHDA and CDR2 SQIVND (reference sequence). With 7 bases clipped from V and 6 bases from J, the junction kept 9 bases outside the gene matches. The whole variable domain, filled in from reference TRBV19 and TRBJ2-1, reads DGGITQSPKYLFRKEGQNVTLSCEQNLNHDAMYWYRQDPGQGLRLIYYSQIVNDFQKGDIAEGYSVSREKKESFPLTVTSAQKNPTAFYLCASNSGRLAINEQFFGPGTRLTVL.

This chain links TRBV5-1 with TRBJ1-2, with TRBD1 as a possible D gene (5 bases). V shed 4 bases and J shed 8 bases, with 18 bases lying between them. CDR3 length: 14 residues. Germline CDR1 is SGHRS and CDR2 is YFSETQ. In nucleotides, the CDR3 is TGCGCCAGCAGCACATACGAAGGGGCCAACGGCTACACCTTC. Encoded protein: CASSTYEGANGYTF.

This clone was picked up one time. This sequence joins TRBV5-6 and TRBJ2-7; 10 bases match TRBD2. The CDR3 covers 16 residues. After removal of 4 bases from V and 3 bases from J, the junction contained 10 bases not matched to a gene. Per the germline V gene, CDR1 is SGHDT and CDR2 is YYEEEE. The CDR3 DNA is TGTGCCAGCAGCCTCCGTCCTAGCGGGAGAATCTACGAGCAGTACTTC. This codes for CASSLRPSGRIYEQYF. The full variable domain, completed using reference TRBV5-6 and TRBJ2-7, is DAGVTQSPTHLIKTRGQQVTLRCSPKSGHDTVSWYQQALGQGPQFIFQYYEEEERQRGNFPDRFSGHQFPNYSSELNVNALLLGDSALYLCASSLRPSGRIYEQYFGPGTRLTVT.

The chain employs TRBV12-5 and TRBJ1-2, with D perhaps matching TRBD1 (6 bases). The V end lost 6 bases, the J end lost 5 bases, and 16 bases lay between the germline ends. Germline V lookup: CDR1 LGHNT, CDR2 FRNRAP. This CDR3 region has 14 residues. In DNA form, the CDR3 reads TGTGCTAGTGGAAGGACAGAAGACTATTATGGCTACACCTTC. Its protein product is CASGRTEDYYGYTF.

V is TRBV14 and J is TRBJ2-7; 9 bases fit TRBD2. V was pared by 1 base and J by 2 bases, with 3 bases of the junction left unmatched. Per germline, CDR1 SGHDN and CDR2 FVKESK. This CDR3 has 15 amino acids. DNA of the CDR3: TGTGCCAGCAGCCAAGGTATAGCGGGAGCCTACGAGCAGTACTTC. Translated: CASSQGIAGAYEQYF.

In its sample, this clone was seen once. The chain couples TRBV18 to TRBJ2-7, with D possibly TRBD2 on 6 matching bases. Deletions cut 3 bases from V and 3 bases from J, with 18 bases between. CDR1 KGHSH and CDR2 LQKENI come from the germline V gene. CDR3 length equals 16 residues. CDR3 in DNA: TGTGCCAGCTCACCTTACAGCGGATCCGGGGGCTACGAGCAGTACTTC. It yields the protein CASSPYSGSGGYEQYF.

This clone was counted a single time. The rearrangement joins TRBV30 to TRBJ2-7, with TRBD1 identical over 9 bases. The CDR3 totals 13 residues. In germline, CDR1 is GTSNPN, CDR2 SVGIG (reference sequence). V trimming: 7 bases; J trimming: 4 bases; junction bases outside the gene matches: 8. The CDR3 nucleotides are TGTGCCTCCCAGGGACAGGGTTTATACGAGCAGTACTTC. This codes for CASQGQGLYEQYF.

The chain links TRBV27 to TRBJ1-1, with D perhaps TRBD1 (5 bases). V gave up 4 bases and J gave up 11 bases, with 23 bases separating them. CDR1 is MNHEY and CDR2 is SMNVEV in the germline V gene (reference sequence). The CDR3 contains 15 residues. The CDR3 protein is CASSSRGGVPEGAFF. The CDR3 region has the DNA TGTGCCAGCAGTTCCCGCGGTGGGGTCCCGGAGGGGGCTTTCTTT.

The gene calls are TRBV7-2 and TRBJ2-7; 7 bases line up with TRBD1. Losses at the gene ends were 6 bases for V and 4 bases for J; bases not matched to a gene: 15. The CDR3 runs 16 residues. Germline CDR1 and CDR2: SGHTA and FQGNSA. CDR3 sequence reads: CASRPEGARERYEQYF. The CDR3 DNA is TGTGCCAGCAGACCCGAGGGGGCTAGGGAAAGATACGAGCAGTACTTC.

V gene TRBV11-2 combines with J gene TRBJ1-1; D possibly corresponds to TRBD1 (6 bases). Trimming stripped 5 bases from V and 4 bases from J, with 14 bases between. The CDR3 spans 14 residues. Germline V CDR1 and CDR2: SGHAT, FQNNGV. CDR3 sequence: CASSPNQGTTEAFF. In DNA form, the CDR3 reads TGTGCCAGCAGCCCGAATCAGGGGACCACTGAAGCTTTCTTT.